This TCR beta chain was profiled in a study of T cell responses to AZD1222 COVID-19 vaccine. Looking at the study overall: Second-dose recipients at about 4 or about 12 weeks were treated as one pooled group.

Assay used: immunoSEQ multiplex PCR; TCRdb lists only in-frame clones, some missing. The sample lists roughly 160,000 clones, about 92% occurring once. The CDR3 runs to 13 residues. Trimming left V 2 bases short and J 6 bases short, with 9 bases between. The germline gives CDR1 SGHNT, CDR2 YENEEA. The sequenced sample was peripheral blood, obtained on day 0 of AZD1222 vaccination. The TCR was taken from an adult in good health. This chain links TRBV11-3 with TRBJ2-3; tentative D call: TRBD1 (5 bases). The CDR3 protein is CASSLMGRDTQYF. The CDR3 coding sequence is TGTGCCAGCAGCTTAATGGGGCGTGATACGCAGTATTTT.